This T cell receptor beta chain was sequenced during a study of T cells in localized non-small cell lung cancer. General observations from the study: A higher density of T cells in blood coincided with extended overall survival. Highest T cell clonality was seen in uninvolved adjacent lung, surpassing that measured in tumor. Sequencing, confined to only one tumor region, leaves heterogeneity possible. Adjacent lung tissue had a median roughly 55 of the top 100 clones found in the tumor.

For this clone: Its antigen is currently unknown.

The table came from immunoSEQ multiplex PCR; TCRdb's copy has only in-frame clones and leaves some out. The sample shows over 25,000 clones, about 92% of them seen only once. The source of this sequence is a female donor over 55 with stage I lung adenocarcinoma. The source material was peripheral blood, sampled before any cancer treatment.

This CDR3 is CASSVGRDTQYF. The CDR3 DNA follows: TGTGCCAGCAGTGTGGGGAGAGATACGCAGTATTTT. The rearrangement links TRBV6-1 to TRBJ2-3; D is possibly TRBD2 (5 bases). CDR3 length: 12 residues. With 4 bases removed from V and 5 bases from J, the gap between germline ends came to 7 bases. CDR1 is MNHNS and CDR2 is SASEGT in the germline V gene.